These 31 T cell receptor beta chains were all obtained from the same sample, sequenced in a study of shared clonotypes between healthy human individuals. Data came from immunoSEQ multiplex PCR; TCRdb stores just in-frame clones and leaves some out. The sample lists around 1.1 million clones, 60% to 85% occurring once. The sequencing sample was made of memory CD4+ T cells from PBMCs. Subset in this sample: CD45RA-negative fraction. The receptors were sampled from a man in his late teens or twenties in good health. Some clones in this sample may be carry-over from other donors' samples.

This clone has a single count. Different DNA sequences within this sample yield the same CDR3. The rearrangement uses TRBV18 and TRBJ2-7; 8 bases are a match to TRBD1. CDR3 length equals 14 residues. Germline trimming cut 2 bases from V and 2 bases from J; bases unmatched to any gene: 2. CDR1 and CDR2 from the germline V gene are KGHSH and LQKENI. DNA of the CDR3: TGTGCCAGCTCACCAGGGACAGGTACCTACGAGCAGTACTTC. Translated: CASSPGTGTYEQYF.

V is TRBV5-1 and J is TRBJ2-5; tentative D call: TRBD2 (5 bases). CDR3 length: 14 residues. The germline V and J ends were trimmed by 0 bases and 6 bases, with 12 bases remaining between them. Looked up from germline, CDR1 is SGHRS and CDR2 is YFSETQ. This CDR3 is CASSLGVSVQTQYF. The CDR3 nucleotides are TGCGCCAGCAGCTTGGGGGTTAGCGTCCAGACCCAGTACTTC. Full variable domain (remainder filled in from reference TRBV5-1 and TRBJ2-5): KAGVTQTPRYLIKTRGQQVTLSCSPISGHRSVSWYQQTPGQGLQFLFEYFSETQRNKGNFPGRFSGRQFSNSRSEMNVSTLELGDSALYLCASSLGVSVQTQYFGPGTRLLVL.

This chain uses TRBV11-2 with TRBJ1-1; D gene unclear. Looked up from germline, CDR1 is SGHAT and CDR2 is FQNNGV. The V end was cut by 3 bases, the J end by 0 bases, with 14 bases between. The CDR3 has 16 residues. The CDR3: CASSFYHSSMNTEAFF. CDR3 DNA: TGTGCCAGCAGCTTTTATCACAGTTCCATGAACACTGAAGCTTTCTTT.

The V and J genes are TRBV2 and TRBJ1-5; D is unclear. Germline CDR1 and CDR2: SNHLY and FYNNEI. The CDR3 is 18 residues long. Trimming removed 6 bases from V and 1 base from J, with 22 bases in between. The CDR3 sequence: CASRKGPVVGRSNQPQHF. Here the CDR3 DNA reads TGTGCCAGCAGGAAGGGCCCCGTCGTTGGTCGGAGCAATCAGCCCCAGCATTTT.

The chain carries TRBV6-5 and TRBJ1-1; 10 bases map to TRBD1. The V gene end was trimmed by 5 bases and the J gene end by 6 bases; junction bases not matched to a gene: 9. The germline CDR1 and CDR2 sequences are MNHEY and SVGAGI. There are 15 residues in the CDR3. The CDR3 coding sequence is TGTGCCAGCAGTCAAATTGACAGGGGGCGATCTGAAGCTTTCTTT. Its translation is CASSQIDRGRSEAFF.

This chain connects TRBV29-1 to TRBJ2-1, with TRBD2 identical over 15 bases. Germline V lookup: CDR1 SQVTM, CDR2 ANQGSEA. The V gene end was trimmed by 7 bases and the J gene end by 0 bases; junction bases not matched to a gene: 10. The CDR3 totals 18 residues. CDR3 amino acids: CSAAHPGLAGGSYNEQFF. The CDR3, as DNA: TGCAGCGCCGCTCATCCGGGACTAGCGGGAGGCTCCTACAATGAGCAGTTCTTC.

This clone was recorded once. The V gene is TRBV7-9, the J gene TRBJ2-1; 7 positions agree with TRBD1. The length of the CDR3 is 12 residues. The V and J ends lost 5 bases and 10 bases, in that order; junction bases with no gene match: 5. Germline values: CDR1 SEHNR, CDR2 FQNEAQ (reference sequence). The CDR3 sequence: CASSLTGREQFF. DNA for the CDR3: TGTGCCAGCAGCCTGACAGGGCGGGAGCAGTTCTTC.

The chain is built from TRBV4-1 and TRBJ1-1, with D possibly being TRBD1 (6 bases). There are 16 residues in the CDR3. V was clipped by 0 bases and J by 1 base, with 12 bases between them. Germline V lookup: CDR1 MGHRA, CDR2 YSYEKL. This CDR3 reads CASSQEGSGANTEAFF. The CDR3 DNA reads as TGCGCCAGCAGCCAAGAAGGATCGGGGGCGAACACTGAAGCTTTCTTT.

V and J are TRBV25-1 and TRBJ1-3, with D possibly being TRBD1 (6 bases). Trimming shortened V by 10 bases and J by 2 bases, and 9 bases separated the two germline ends. CDR3 length: 12 residues. CDR1 and CDR2 (germline): MGHDK, SYGVNS. The CDR3 DNA is TGTGCCACAGGGGCCCCTGGAAACACCATATATTTT. This translates into CATGAPGNTIYF.

The chain recombines TRBV6-1 with TRBJ2-7; D is ambiguous. The V end was cut by 5 bases, the J end by 0 bases, with 14 bases between. The CDR3 is 15 amino acids. Germline V gene sequence: CDR1 MNHNS, CDR2 SASEGT. The CDR3 DNA follows: TGTGCCAGCAGTAGACGGACGTTTATCTCCTACGAGCAGTACTTC. This gives the protein CASSRRTFISYEQYF.

The chain carries TRBV5-6 and TRBJ2-4; D unclear. Germline V lookup: CDR1 SGHDT, CDR2 YYEEEE. V dropped 3 bases and J dropped 4 bases, with 14 bases sitting between them. The CDR3 has 15 amino acids. The CDR3 DNA follows: TGTGCCAGCAGCTCGTGGTGGTCCGAGAAAAACATTCAGTACTTC. This sequence encodes CASSSWWSEKNIQYF.

The J gene is TRBJ2-6, the V gene TRBV18; maybe TRBD1 (5 bases). CDR3 size: 16 residues. Trimming pared 2 bases from V and 4 bases from J, leaving 12 bases between. Germline V gives CDR1 KGHSH, CDR2 LQKENI. Here the CDR3 reads CASSPSRAGGANVLTF. DNA for the CDR3: TGTGCCAGCTCACCAAGCAGGGCTGGAGGGGCCAACGTCCTGACTTTC.

The rearrangement links TRBV13 to TRBJ2-7, with 10 bases that match TRBD2. Germline-derived CDR1 and CDR2 are PRHDT and FYEKMQ (reference sequence). Trimming took 5 bases from V and 3 from J; bases not matched to a gene: 7. The CDR3 loop spans 15 amino acids. DNA of the CDR3: TGTGCCAGCAGCCTCAGACTAGCGGGCGTCTACGAGCAGTACTTC. Its translation is CASSLRLAGVYEQYF. The full variable domain, in which reference TRBV13 and TRBJ2-7 provide the parts outside the CDR3, is AAGVIQSPRHLIKEKRETATLKCYPIPRHDTVYWYQQGPGQDPQFLISFYEKMQSDKGSIPDRFSAQQFSDYHSELNMSSLELGDSALYFCASSLRLAGVYEQYFGPGTRLTVT.

The chain recombines TRBV5-1 with TRBJ2-5; possibly TRBD1 for D (6 bases). Germline V lookup: CDR1 SGHRS, CDR2 YFSETQ. This CDR3 is built from 15 residues. Trimming cost V 0 bases and J 3 bases, with 12 bases left between them. CDR3 in DNA: TGCGCCAGCAGCTTGGTCGGGACATATGAAGAGACCCAGTACTTC. It yields the protein CASSLVGTYEETQYF.

The V and J genes are TRBV4-2 and TRBJ1-1; D gene ambiguous. This CDR3 contains 14 residues. The V end was cut by 0 bases, the J end by 11 bases, with 16 bases between. Germline V gene sequence: CDR1 LGHNA, CDR2 YNFKEQ. This chain's CDR3 is CASSQDLRDRGAFF. CDR3 coding DNA: TGTGCCAGCAGCCAAGATCTAAGGGATAGAGGTGCTTTCTTT.

V gene TRBV7-3 combines with J gene TRBJ1-1; perhaps TRBD1 as D (5 bases). Germline V gene data show CDR1 as SGHTA and CDR2 as FQGTGA. V was clipped by 4 bases and J by 3 bases, with 15 bases between them. CDR3 length equals 15 residues. The CDR3 coding sequence is TGTGCCAGCAGCTCGCTTGGGGCTGGGGACACTGAAGCTTTCTTT. Its translation is CASSSLGAGDTEAFF.

This chain uses TRBV13 with TRBJ2-3, with 7 bases aligning to TRBD2. The CDR3 loop spans 15 amino acids. Germline CDR1 PRHDT, CDR2 FYEKMQ (reference sequence). Unmatched junction bases numbered 2, after V lost 2 bases and J lost 0 bases. The CDR3 protein is CASSLWGGSTDTQYF. CDR3 coding DNA: TGTGCCAGCAGCTTATGGGGGGGTAGCACAGATACGCAGTATTTT.

The chain joins TRBV29-1 to TRBJ1-4; D gene uncertain. Germline lookup yields CDR1 SQVTM and CDR2 ANQGSEA. This CDR3 has 13 residues. V lost 4 bases and J 5 bases, leaving 11 bases between the germline ends. CDR3 sequence: CSVARSPNEKLFF. Here the CDR3 DNA reads TGCAGCGTTGCTCGGAGCCCCAATGAAAAACTGTTTTTT.

To note about this clone: A much larger clone lies a single base off, so this may be a read error. The chain uses TRBV29-1 and TRBJ2-7; 9 bases map to TRBD1. The CDR3 sequence is 14 residues long. V was clipped by 6 bases and J by 1 base; unmatched bases: 7. CDR1 is SQVTM, CDR2 ANQGSEA, per germline. The CDR3 here is CSVIPGTGSYEQYF. CDR3 sequence (DNA): TGCAGCGTCATACCCGGGACAGGGTCCTACGAGCAGTACTTC.

The gene calls are TRBV7-7 and TRBJ2-1; a weak D match, TRBD2 (6 bases). The CDR3 spans 14 residues. Trimming left V 2 bases short and J 8 bases short, with 13 bases between. In germline, CDR1 is SSHAT, CDR2 FNYEAQ (reference sequence). The CDR3 DNA reads TGTGCCAGCAGCTTACGCGGGATGGGCGATGAGCAGTTCTTC. It translates to CASSLRGMGDEQFF.

The V and J genes are TRBV10-1 and TRBJ2-3, with D possibly TRBD1 on 5 matching bases. This CDR3 region has 13 residues. Germline-derived CDR1 and CDR2 are WNHNN and SYGVQD (reference sequence). Deletions cut 4 bases from V and 5 bases from J, with 10 bases between. CDR3 DNA: TGCGCCAGCAGTGGTAGTAGGGGAGATACGCAGTATTTT. It translates to CASSGSRGDTQYF.

Regarding this clone: This same CDR3 is encoded by further DNA sequences in the sample. The chain couples TRBV11-2 to TRBJ2-1; TRBD2 agrees at 8 bases. Losses at the gene ends were 3 bases for V and 0 bases for J; bases not matched to a gene: 1. Germline V lookup: CDR1 SGHAT, CDR2 FQNNGV. The CDR3 length is 15 residues. The chain's CDR3 is CASSLGTSSYNEQFF. The CDR3 coding sequence is TGTGCCAGCAGCTTGGGGACTAGCTCCTACAATGAGCAGTTCTTC.

The CDR3 sequence is CASSSGPDTQYF. In DNA form, the CDR3 reads TGCGCCAGCAGCTCCGGTCCAGATACGCAGTATTTT. V and J are TRBV5-1 and TRBJ2-3; no firm D call. Trimming took off 3 bases at V and 4 bases at J, with 6 bases between the two ends. CDR1 and CDR2 (germline): SGHRS, YFSETQ. The CDR3 totals 12 residues.

In its sample, this clone was seen a few times. The CDR3 DNA follows: TGCGCCAGCAGCTTGGGAGGCTTGAGCGTAGTCACAGATACGCAGTATTTT. Its protein product is CASSLGGLSVVTDTQYF. This chain links TRBV5-1 with TRBJ2-3, with D unresolved. Germline lookup yields CDR1 SGHRS and CDR2 YFSETQ. The CDR3 totals 17 residues. The V end was cut by 0 bases, the J end by 2 bases, with 16 bases between.

The chain combines TRBV5-4 with TRBJ2-5; TRBD1 matches at 9 bases. The CDR3 spans 15 residues. Germline loops: CDR1 SGHNT, CDR2 YYREEE (reference sequence). Unmatched junction bases numbered 9, after V lost 4 bases and J lost 5 bases. CDR3 DNA sequence: TGTGCCAGCAGCCCCGGACAGGGGAGGGGGGAGACCCAGTACTTC. The encoded protein is CASSPGQGRGETQYF. Drawing the rest from reference TRBV5-4 and TRBJ2-5, the complete variable domain is ETGVTQSPTHLIKTRGQQVTLRCSSQSGHNTVSWYQQALGQGPQFIFQYYREEENGRGNFPPRFSGLQFPNYSSELNVNALELDDSALYLCASSPGQGRGETQYFGPGTRLLVL.

The chain couples TRBV19 to TRBJ1-5; no reliable D call. The CDR3 runs to 16 residues. V lost 0 bases and J 2 bases, leaving 11 bases between the germline ends. Germline CDR1 LNHDA, CDR2 SQIVND (reference sequence). The CDR3 bases are TGTGCCAGTAGTATAGAACCGGGCCGGGGCAATCAGCCCCAGCATTTT. As protein: CASSIEPGRGNQPQHF.

This chain joins TRBV4-2 and TRBJ1-1; a weak D match, TRBD1 (5 bases). Germline assignment: CDR1 LGHNA and CDR2 YNFKEQ. The V end was cut by 2 bases, the J end by 3 bases, with 10 bases between. The CDR3 totals 14 residues. The CDR3 DNA sequence: TGTGCCAGCAGCCAACCCGGGACCGACACTGAAGCTTTCTTT. Protein sequence: CASSQPGTDTEAFF.

The V gene is TRBV15, the J gene TRBJ2-7, with a possible D match to TRBD2 (6 bases). The V and J ends lost 0 bases and 4 bases respectively, with 13 bases between them. The CDR3 has 15 amino acids. Germline V gives CDR1 LNHNV, CDR2 YYDKDF (reference sequence). The CDR3 DNA follows: TGTGCCACCAGCAGAGAGGCAGGGAGGTCTTACGAGCAGTACTTC. The encoded protein is CATSREAGRSYEQYF.

This chain connects TRBV2 to TRBJ2-6; TRBD2 matches at 7 bases. This CDR3 spans 19 amino acids. J gave up 0 bases and V 7 bases, and 15 bases lay outside the gene matches. Germline assignment: CDR1 SNHLY and CDR2 FYNNEI. CDR3 in amino acids: CASTLLGGGNPSGANVLTF. CDR3 in DNA: TGTGCCAGCACCCTATTGGGGGGGGGAAACCCCTCTGGGGCCAACGTCCTGACTTTC.

The chain has TRBV6-5 and TRBJ2-2, with D perhaps matching TRBD1 (6 bases). The germline V and J ends were trimmed by 6 bases and 5 bases, with 7 bases remaining between them. Germline V gene sequence: CDR1 MNHEY, CDR2 SVGAGI. CDR3 length: 12 residues. CDR3 loop: CASRQGTGELFF. CDR3 DNA sequence: TGTGCCAGCAGACAGGGTACCGGGGAGCTGTTTTTT.

The chain has TRBV28 and TRBJ2-5; D not resolved. The CDR3 length is 10 residues. The V gene lost 8 bases and the J gene lost 4 bases, with 5 bases spanning the gap. Germline CDR1 reads MDHEN; CDR2 reads SYDVKM. Here the CDR3 DNA reads TGTGCCAGCTCTGTAGAGACCCAGTACTTC. This codes for CASSVETQYF.